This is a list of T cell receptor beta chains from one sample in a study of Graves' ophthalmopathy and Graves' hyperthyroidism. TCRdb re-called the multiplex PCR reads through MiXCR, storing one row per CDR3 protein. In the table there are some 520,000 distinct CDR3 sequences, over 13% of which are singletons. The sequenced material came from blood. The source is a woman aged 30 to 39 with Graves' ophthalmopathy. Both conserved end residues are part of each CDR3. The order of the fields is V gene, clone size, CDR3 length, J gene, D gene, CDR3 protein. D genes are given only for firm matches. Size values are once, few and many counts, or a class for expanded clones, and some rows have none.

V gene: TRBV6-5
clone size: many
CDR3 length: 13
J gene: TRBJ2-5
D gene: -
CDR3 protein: CASSYSYQETQYF

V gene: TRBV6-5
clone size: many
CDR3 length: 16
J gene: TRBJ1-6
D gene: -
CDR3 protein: CASSYNLLGGNSPLHF

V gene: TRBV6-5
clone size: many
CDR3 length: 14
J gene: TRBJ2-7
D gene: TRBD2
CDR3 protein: CASSGLAGSVEQYF

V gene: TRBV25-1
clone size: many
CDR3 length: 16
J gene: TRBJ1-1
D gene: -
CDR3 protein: CASSAPPGGLDTEAFF

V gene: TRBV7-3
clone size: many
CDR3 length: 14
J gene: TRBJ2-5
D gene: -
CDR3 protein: CASSLRGPWETQYF

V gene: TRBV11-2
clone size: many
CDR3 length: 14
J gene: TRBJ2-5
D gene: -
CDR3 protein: CASSLEGRAKTQYF

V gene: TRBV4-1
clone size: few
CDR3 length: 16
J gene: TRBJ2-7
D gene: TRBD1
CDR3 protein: CASSHPPGTGDYEQYF

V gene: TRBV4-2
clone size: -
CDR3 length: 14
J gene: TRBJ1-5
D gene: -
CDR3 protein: CASSHGTGNQPQHF

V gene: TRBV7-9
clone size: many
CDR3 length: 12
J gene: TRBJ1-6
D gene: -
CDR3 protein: CASSYRDSPLHF

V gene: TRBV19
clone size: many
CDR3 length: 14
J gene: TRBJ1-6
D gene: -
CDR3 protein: CASSPTGNNSPLHF

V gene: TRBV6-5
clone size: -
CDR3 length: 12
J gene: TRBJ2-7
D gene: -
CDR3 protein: CASSYGRGEQYF

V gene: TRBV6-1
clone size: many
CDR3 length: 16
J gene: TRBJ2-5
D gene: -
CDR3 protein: CASSGIGGLLQETQYF

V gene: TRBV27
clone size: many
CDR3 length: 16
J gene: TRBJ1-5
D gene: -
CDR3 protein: CASSLAPRMGNQPQHF

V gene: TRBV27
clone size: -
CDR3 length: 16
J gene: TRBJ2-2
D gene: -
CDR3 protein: CASSLGGGARGGELFF

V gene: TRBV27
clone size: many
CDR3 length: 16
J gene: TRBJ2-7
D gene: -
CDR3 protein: CASSPWGGRRRYEQYF

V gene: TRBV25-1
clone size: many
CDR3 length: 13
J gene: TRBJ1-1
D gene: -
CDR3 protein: CASKGRLEPEAFF

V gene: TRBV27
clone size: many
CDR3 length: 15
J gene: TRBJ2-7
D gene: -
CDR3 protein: CASRFSAAKTYEQYF

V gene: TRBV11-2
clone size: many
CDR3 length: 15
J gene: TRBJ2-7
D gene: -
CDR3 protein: CASSLEAVGSYEQYF

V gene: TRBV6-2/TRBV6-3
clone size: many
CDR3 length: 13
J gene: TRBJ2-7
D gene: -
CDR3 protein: CASTSTDPYEQYF

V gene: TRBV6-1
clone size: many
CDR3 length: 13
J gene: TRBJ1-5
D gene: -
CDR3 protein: CASSEQGWQPQHF

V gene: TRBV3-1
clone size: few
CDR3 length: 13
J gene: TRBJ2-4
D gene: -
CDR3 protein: CASSQGPQPTEYF

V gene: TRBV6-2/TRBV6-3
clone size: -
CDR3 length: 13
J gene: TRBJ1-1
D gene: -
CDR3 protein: CASSYSPGVWAFF

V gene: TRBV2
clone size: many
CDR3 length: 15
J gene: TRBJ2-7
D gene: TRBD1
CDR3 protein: CASEPTRGQSYEQYF

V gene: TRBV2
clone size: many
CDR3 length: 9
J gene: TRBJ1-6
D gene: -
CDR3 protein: CASISPLHF

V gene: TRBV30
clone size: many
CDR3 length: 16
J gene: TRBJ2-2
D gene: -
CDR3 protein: CAWSVQRATNTGELFF

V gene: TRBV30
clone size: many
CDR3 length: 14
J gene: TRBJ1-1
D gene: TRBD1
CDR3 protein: CAWARGQRNTEAFF

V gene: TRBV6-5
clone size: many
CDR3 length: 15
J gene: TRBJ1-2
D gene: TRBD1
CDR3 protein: CASSSRDRGQYGYTF

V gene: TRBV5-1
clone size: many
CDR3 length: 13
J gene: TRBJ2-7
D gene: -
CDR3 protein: CASSLDGGLEQYF

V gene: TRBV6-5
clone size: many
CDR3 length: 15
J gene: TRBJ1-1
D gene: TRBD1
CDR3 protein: CASSYLGTGNTEAFF

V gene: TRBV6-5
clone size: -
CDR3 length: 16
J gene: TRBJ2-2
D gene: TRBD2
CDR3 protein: CASSYRAGGNTGELFF

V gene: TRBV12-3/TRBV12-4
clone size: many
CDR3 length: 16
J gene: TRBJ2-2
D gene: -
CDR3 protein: CASSLIEGVGTGELFF

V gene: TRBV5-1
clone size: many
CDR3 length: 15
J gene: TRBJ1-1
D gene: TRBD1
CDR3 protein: CASSIQGVGNTEAFF

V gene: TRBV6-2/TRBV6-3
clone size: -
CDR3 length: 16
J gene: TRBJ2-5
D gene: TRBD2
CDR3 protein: CASSHGLAGVQETQYF

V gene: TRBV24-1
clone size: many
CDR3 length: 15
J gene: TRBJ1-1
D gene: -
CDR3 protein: CATSDSTKTELEAFF

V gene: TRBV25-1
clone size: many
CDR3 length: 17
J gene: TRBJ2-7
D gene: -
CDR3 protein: CASSEGSWSVVPYEQYF

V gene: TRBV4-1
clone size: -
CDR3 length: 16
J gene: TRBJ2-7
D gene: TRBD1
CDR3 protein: CASSHAGQGDDYEQYF

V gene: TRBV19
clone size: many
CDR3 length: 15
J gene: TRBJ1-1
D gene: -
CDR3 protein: CASSITGHGGTEAFF

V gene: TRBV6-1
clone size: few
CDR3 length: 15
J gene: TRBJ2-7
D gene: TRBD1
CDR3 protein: CASSTLGTGLHEQYF

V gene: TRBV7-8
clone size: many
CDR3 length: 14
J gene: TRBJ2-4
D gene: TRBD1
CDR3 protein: CASSETGTGNIQYF

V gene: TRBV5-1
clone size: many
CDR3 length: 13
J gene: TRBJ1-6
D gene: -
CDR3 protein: CASSLSENSPLHF

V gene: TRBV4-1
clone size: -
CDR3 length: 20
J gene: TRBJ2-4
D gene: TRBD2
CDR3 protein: CASSQDPHLIGLAGANIQYF

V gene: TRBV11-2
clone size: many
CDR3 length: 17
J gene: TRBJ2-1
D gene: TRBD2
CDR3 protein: CASSSRTSGSPYNEQFF

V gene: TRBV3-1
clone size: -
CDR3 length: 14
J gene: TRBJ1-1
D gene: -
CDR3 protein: CASSKGGSRTEAFF

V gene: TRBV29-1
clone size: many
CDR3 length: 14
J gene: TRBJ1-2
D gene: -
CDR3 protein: CSVEVDSPIGGYTF

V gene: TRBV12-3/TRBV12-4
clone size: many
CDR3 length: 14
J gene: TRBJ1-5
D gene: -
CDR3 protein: CASSLAGGNQPQHF

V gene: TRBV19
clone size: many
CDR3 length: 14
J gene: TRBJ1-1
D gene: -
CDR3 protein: CASSMGGVNTEAFF

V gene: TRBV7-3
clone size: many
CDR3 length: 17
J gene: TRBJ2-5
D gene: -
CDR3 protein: CASSPTGSTLGKETQYF

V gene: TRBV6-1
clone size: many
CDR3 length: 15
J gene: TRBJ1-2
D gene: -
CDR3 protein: CASSEARVPDYGYTF

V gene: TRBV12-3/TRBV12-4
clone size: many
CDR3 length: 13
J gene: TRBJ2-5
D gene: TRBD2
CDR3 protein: CASSVERGTTQYF

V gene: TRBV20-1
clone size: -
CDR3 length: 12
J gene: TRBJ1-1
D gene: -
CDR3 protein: CSADQGNTEAFF

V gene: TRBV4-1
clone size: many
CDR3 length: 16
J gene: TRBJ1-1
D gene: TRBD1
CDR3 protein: CASSHTLQGANTEAFF

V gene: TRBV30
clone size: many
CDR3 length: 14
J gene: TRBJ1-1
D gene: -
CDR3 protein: CAWSAGLGNTEAFF

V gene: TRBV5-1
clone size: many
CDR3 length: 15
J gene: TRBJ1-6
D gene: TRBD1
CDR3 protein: CASNSRDSYNSPLHF

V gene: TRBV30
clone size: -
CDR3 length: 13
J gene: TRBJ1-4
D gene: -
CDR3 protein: CAWSRERIEKLFF